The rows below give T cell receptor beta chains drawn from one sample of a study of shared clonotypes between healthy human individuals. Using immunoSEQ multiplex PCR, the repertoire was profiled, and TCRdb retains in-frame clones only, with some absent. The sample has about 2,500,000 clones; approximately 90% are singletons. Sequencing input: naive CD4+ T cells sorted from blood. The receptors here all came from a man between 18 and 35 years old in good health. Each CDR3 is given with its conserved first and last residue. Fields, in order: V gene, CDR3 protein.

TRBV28 CASSFGGVGSPLHF
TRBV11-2 CASSLRPPSLTDTQYF
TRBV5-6 CASSQLGQGNSPYEQYF
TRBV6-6 CASSPYRVHSNQPQHF
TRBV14 CASSSGTSGYNEQFF
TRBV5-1 CASSPGTGGADEQYF
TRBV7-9 CASSLADGGNTEAFF
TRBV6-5 CASREGGGGEQYF
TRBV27 CASTKDGNYGYTF
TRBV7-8 CASIEGTSGTNQETQYF
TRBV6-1 CASSESWRGYEQYF
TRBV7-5 CARSLGGGQGSLGYTF
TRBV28 CASSFKLAGNPTDTQYF
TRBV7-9 CASRPLSGGRENEQFF
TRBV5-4 CASSLHGLLGEQYF
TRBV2 CASSEDSSQETQYF
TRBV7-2 CASTSGTSAGNEQFF
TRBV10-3 CAISESGRDQNIQYF
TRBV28 CASRRGLGEQYF
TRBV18 CASSPIQTDTQYF
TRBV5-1 CASSLEPGGSGNTIYF
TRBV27 CASSLLSQGAGANVLTF
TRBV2 CASSVGRNYGYTF
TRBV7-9 CASSAIAGSTGELFF
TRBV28 CASSLFPTANTGELFF
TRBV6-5 CASSRRQAYQETQYF
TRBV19 CASSLRGGGYNSPLHF
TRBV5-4 CASSLGGANEKLFF
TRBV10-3 CAISEGSYGYTF
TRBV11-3 CASPLRGDSNYGYTF
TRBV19 CASSIAPVSQPQHF
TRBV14 CASSLGRSTDTQYF
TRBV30 CAWRGPQAGDEQFF
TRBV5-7 CASTPEPGGYEQYF
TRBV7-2 CASSLASGFSYEQYF
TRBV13 CASSLESGSFGADTQYF
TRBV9 CASSVEQGGRAFF
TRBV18 CASSPSSFTYEQYF
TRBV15 CATSRDTESDPSTDTQYF
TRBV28 CASSPAQGGSYNSPLHF
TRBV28 CASSTPGTGAYEQFF
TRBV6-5 CAAQGAGGTQYF
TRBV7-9 CASSLDGYGYTF
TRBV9 CASSVGDRVLSGANVLTF